The entry below describes one T cell receptor beta chain. The protocol was immunoSEQ multiplex PCR, while the TCRdb copy is restricted to in-frame clones and leaves out a portion. Of more than 250,000 clones listed, approximately 90% were seen once; the top ten hold approximately 6%. Germline lookup yields CDR1 SGHVS and CDR2 FQNEAQ. Unmatched junction bases numbered 17, after V lost 5 bases and J lost 19 bases. CDR3 length equals 14 residues. The sample belongs to a study of blood T cell repertoires in COVID-19. Turning to the study itself: COVID-19 samples collected from the United States, Italy and Spain covered acute and convalescent phases.

This chain joins TRBV7-8 and TRBJ1-6; 7 bases align to TRBD1. The TCR sequence derives from a woman in her 30s who had recovered from COVID-19. Sequencing was performed on PBMCs or T cells enriched from blood (not recorded which). In DNA, the CDR3 is TGTGCCAGCAGCCGAGAACCACAGGGGAACGGTCTACACTTT. Translating it yields CASSREPQGNGLHF.